What follows are 10 T cell receptor beta chains derived from one specimen sequenced in a study of somatic mutations in cytotoxic T cells in rheumatoid arthritis. The repertoire was sequenced with immunoSEQ multiplex PCR; TCRdb's copy has only in-frame clones and lacks some. The table records about 15,000 clones, roughly 75% of them present only once. Sequenced input: CD8+ T cells sorted from blood. The receptor set was obtained from an adult with rheumatoid arthritis.

This clone was counted only a few times. The chain is built from TRBV5-1 and TRBJ2-7, with TRBD1 identical over 8 bases. V shed 4 bases and J 2 bases; nucleotides not matched to a gene: 5. Germline V gene lookup returns CDR1 SGHRS and CDR2 YFSETQ. The CDR3 totals 14 residues. CDR3 DNA: TGCGCCAGCAGCGCTCCGGGACAGGCCTACGAGCAGTACTTC. This translates into CASSAPGQAYEQYF.

In DNA, the CDR3 is TGTGCCAGCAGTTACTCCCTCGCCGTGGATACGCAGTATTTT. Amino acid sequence: CASSYSLAVDTQYF. The V call is TRBV6-5, the J call TRBJ2-3; D is unclear. V lost 0 bases to trimming and J lost 6 bases, with 10 bases between them. The CDR3 is made up of 14 amino acids. Germline V CDR1 and CDR2: MNHEY, SVGAGI.

There are a few counts of this clone. The CDR3 is CASSPRAGMNEQYF. In nucleotides, the CDR3 is TGCGCCAGCAGCCCTCGGGCAGGGATGAACGAGCAGTACTTC. The chain links TRBV4-1 to TRBJ2-7; perhaps TRBD1 as D (5 bases). Germline-derived CDR1 and CDR2 are MGHRA and YSYEKL. This CDR3 region has 14 residues. V lost 4 bases and J lost 5, with 15 bases in between.

This clone occurred a few times. The chain combines TRBV7-9 with TRBJ2-7; 8 nucleotides align to TRBD2. The CDR3 runs to 16 residues. Germline CDR1 SEHNR, CDR2 FQNEAQ (reference sequence). V trimming: 4 bases; J trimming: 3 bases; junction bases outside the gene matches: 11. CDR3 protein: CASSYPEKAGDYEQYF. CDR3 DNA sequence: TGTGCCAGCAGCTACCCAGAGAAAGCGGGAGACTACGAGCAGTACTTC.

This rearrangement joins TRBV15 to TRBJ1-2; D is ambiguous. The germline V gene has CDR1 LNHNV and CDR2 YYDKDF (reference sequence). Deletions cut 0 bases from V and 8 bases from J, with 10 bases between. The CDR3 covers 13 residues. In DNA form, the CDR3 reads TGTGCCACCAGCAGAGAGAGGCAATACGGCTACACCTTC. Translated, it gives CATSRERQYGYTF. Complete variable domain (other parts from reference TRBV15 and TRBJ1-2): DAMVIQNPRYQVTQFGKPVTLSCSQTLNHNVMYWYQQKSSQAPKLLFHYYDKDFNNEADTPDNFQSRRPNTSFCFLDIRSPGLGDTAMYLCATSRERQYGYTFGSGTRLTVV.

The genes are TRBV7-9 and TRBJ2-5, with 8 bases identical to TRBD2. Germline CDR1 reads SEHNR; CDR2 reads FQNEAQ (reference sequence). J gave up 1 base and V 8 bases, and 9 bases lay outside the gene matches. This CDR3 is 15 amino acids long. CDR3: CASYPTGLVQETQYF. CDR3 DNA: TGTGCCAGCTACCCTACGGGACTAGTCCAAGAGACCCAGTACTTC.

The V and J genes are TRBV28 and TRBJ2-1, with D possibly matching TRBD2 (6 bases). The CDR3 is 14 residues long. Germline CDR1 and CDR2: MDHEN and SYDVKM. Deletions cut 8 bases from V and 4 bases from J, with 15 bases between. The CDR3 is CASFTGDRYNEQFF. DNA for the CDR3: TGTGCCAGCTTTACGGGGGACCGATACAATGAGCAGTTCTTC.

By sample fraction, this clone is medium-sized. The chain links TRBV27 to TRBJ2-1; a possible D gene is TRBD2 (5 bases). The CDR3 runs to 12 residues. Trimming removed 7 bases at V and 6 bases at J, with 10 bases between. CDR1 MNHEY and CDR2 SMNVEV come from the germline V gene (reference sequence). CDR3 in amino acids: CASTTSGNEQFF. CDR3 nucleotide sequence: TGTGCCAGCACCACCAGCGGCAATGAGCAGTTCTTC.

This chain joins TRBV27 and TRBJ2-1, with 9 bases lining up with TRBD2. This CDR3 has 13 residues. Looked up from germline, CDR1 is MNHEY and CDR2 is SMNVEV (reference sequence). After removal of 7 bases from V and 9 bases from J, the junction contained 7 bases not matched to a gene. This CDR3 reads CASKTSGRGEQFF. DNA for the CDR3: TGTGCCAGCAAGACTAGCGGTCGAGGTGAGCAGTTCTTC.

This rearrangement joins TRBV7-9 to TRBJ1-2; no clear D gene. Germline CDR1 is SEHNR and CDR2 is FQNEAQ (reference sequence). The V end was cut by 1 base, the J end by 8 bases, with 11 bases between. CDR3 length equals 13 residues. The CDR3, as DNA: TGTGCCAGCAGCTTAGGGACCCCCGCCGGCTACACCTTC. Residues: CASSLGTPAGYTF.